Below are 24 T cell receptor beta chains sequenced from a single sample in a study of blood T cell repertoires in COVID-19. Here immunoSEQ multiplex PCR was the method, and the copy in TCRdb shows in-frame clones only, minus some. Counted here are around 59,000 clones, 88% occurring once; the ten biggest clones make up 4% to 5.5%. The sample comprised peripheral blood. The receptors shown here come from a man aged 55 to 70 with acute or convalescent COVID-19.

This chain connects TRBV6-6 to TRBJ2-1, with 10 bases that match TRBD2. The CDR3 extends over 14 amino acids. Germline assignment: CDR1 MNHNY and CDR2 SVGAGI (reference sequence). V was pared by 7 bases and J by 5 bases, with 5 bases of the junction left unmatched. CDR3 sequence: CASTGLAENNEQFF. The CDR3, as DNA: TGTGCCAGCACCGGACTAGCGGAAAACAATGAGCAGTTCTTC.

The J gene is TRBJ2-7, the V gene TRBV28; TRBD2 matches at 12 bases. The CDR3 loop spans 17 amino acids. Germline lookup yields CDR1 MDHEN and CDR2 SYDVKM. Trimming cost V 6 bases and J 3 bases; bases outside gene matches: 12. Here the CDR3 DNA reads TGTGCCAGCAGCCCCACCCCTAGACTAGCGGGAGTCTACGAGCAGTACTTC. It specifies CASSPTPRLAGVYEQYF.

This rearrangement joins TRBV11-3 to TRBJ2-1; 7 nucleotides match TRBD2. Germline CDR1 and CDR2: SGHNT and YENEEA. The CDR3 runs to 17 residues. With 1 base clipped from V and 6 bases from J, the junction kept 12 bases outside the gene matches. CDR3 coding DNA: TGTGCCAGCAGCTTAGGGTCGACTGCGGGAGCTACCAATGAGCAGTTCTTC. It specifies CASSLGSTAGATNEQFF.

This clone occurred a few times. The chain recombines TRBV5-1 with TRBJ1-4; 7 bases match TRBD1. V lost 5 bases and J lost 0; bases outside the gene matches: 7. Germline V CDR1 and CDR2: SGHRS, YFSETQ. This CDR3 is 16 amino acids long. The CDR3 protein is CASSRDSPSTNEKLFF. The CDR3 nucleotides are TGCGCCAGCAGTCGGGACAGTCCTTCAACTAATGAAAAACTGTTTTTT.

CDR3 sequence (DNA): TGTGCCACCAGGGATCGACAGGGATCTCGGGCTTTCTTT. Translated, it gives CATRDRQGSRAFF. The chain combines TRBV24-1 with TRBJ1-1, with 7 nucleotides matching TRBD1. Germline assignment: CDR1 KGHDR and CDR2 SFDVKD. Trimming cost V 7 bases and J 11 bases; bases outside gene matches: 12. CDR3 size: 13 residues.

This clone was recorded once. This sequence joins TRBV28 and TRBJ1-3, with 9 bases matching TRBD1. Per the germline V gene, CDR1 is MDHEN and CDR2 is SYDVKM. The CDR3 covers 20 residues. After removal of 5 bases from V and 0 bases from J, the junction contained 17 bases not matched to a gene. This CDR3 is CASSPTDRGHSKSSGNTIYF. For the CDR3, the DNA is TGTGCCAGCAGTCCGACGGACAGGGGCCACTCAAAGAGCTCTGGAAACACCATATATTTT.

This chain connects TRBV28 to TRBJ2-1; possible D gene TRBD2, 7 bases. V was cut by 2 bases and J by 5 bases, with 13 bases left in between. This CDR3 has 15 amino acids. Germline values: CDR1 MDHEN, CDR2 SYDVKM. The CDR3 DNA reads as TGTGCCAGCAGTTTAAGGGGGGGCGGGGACAATGAGCAGTTCTTC. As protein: CASSLRGGGDNEQFF.

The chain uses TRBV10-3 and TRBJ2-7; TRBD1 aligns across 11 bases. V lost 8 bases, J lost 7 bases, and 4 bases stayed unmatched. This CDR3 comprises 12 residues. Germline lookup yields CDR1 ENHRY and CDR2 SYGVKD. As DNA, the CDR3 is TGTGCCATCGGACAGGGGGCGAGGGAGCAGTACTTC. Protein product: CAIGQGAREQYF.

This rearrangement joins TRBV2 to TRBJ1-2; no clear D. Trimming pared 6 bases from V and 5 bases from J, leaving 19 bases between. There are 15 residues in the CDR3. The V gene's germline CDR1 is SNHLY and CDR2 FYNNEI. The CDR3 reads CASSPSPSAPYGYTF. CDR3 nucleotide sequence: TGTGCCAGCAGCCCTAGTCCGTCCGCCCCTTATGGCTACACCTTC.

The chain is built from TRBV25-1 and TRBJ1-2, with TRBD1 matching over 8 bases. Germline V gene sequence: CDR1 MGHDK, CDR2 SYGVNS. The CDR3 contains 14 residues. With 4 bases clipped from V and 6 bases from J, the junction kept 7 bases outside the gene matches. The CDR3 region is CASSAQGAIHGYTF. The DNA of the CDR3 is TGTGCCAGCAGTGCCCAGGGGGCGATCCATGGCTACACCTTC.

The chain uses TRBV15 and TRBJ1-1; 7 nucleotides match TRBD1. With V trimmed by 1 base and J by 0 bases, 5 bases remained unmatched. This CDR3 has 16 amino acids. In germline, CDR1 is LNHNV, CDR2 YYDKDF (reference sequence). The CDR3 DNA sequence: TGTGCCACCAGCAGAGGCGGGGACAGAGTGAACACTGAAGCTTTCTTT. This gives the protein CATSRGGDRVNTEAFF. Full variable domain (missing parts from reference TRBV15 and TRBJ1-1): DAMVIQNPRYQVTQFGKPVTLSCSQTLNHNVMYWYQQKSSQAPKLLFHYYDKDFNNEADTPDNFQSRRPNTSFCFLDIRSPGLGDTAMYLCATSRGGDRVNTEAFFGQGTRLTVV.

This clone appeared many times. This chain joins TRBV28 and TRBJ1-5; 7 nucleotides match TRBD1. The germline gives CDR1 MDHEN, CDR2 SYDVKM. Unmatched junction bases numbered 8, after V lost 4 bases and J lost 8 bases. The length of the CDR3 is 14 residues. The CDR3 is CASSSADRSEPQHF. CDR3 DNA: TGTGCCAGCAGTTCCGCGGACAGGTCGGAGCCCCAGCATTTT.

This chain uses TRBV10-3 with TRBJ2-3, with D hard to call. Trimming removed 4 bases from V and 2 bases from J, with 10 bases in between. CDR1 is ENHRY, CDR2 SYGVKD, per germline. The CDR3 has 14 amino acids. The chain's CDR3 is CAISARGNTDTQYF. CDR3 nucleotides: TGTGCCATCAGTGCCCGCGGAAACACAGATACGCAGTATTTT.

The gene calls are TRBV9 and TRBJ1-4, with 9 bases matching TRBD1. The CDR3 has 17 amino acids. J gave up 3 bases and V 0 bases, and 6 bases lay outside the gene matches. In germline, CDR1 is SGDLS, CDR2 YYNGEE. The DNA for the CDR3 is TGTGCCAGCAGCGTAGCTACAGGGGGCGCGGCTAATGAAAAACTGTTTTTT. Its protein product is CASSVATGGAANEKLFF.

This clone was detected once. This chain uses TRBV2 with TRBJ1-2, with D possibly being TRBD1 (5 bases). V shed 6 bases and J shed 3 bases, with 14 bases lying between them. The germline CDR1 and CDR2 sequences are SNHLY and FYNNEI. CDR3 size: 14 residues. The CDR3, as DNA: TGTGCCAGCAGGCAGGGTGTATTACACTATGGCTACACCTTC. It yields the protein CASRQGVLHYGYTF.

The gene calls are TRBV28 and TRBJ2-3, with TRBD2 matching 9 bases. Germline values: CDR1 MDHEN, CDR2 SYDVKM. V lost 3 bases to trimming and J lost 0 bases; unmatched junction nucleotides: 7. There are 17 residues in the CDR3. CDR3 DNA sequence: TGTGCCAGCAGTTTGCTTGGTCTAGCGGGGAGCACAGATACGCAGTATTTT. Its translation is CASSLLGLAGSTDTQYF.

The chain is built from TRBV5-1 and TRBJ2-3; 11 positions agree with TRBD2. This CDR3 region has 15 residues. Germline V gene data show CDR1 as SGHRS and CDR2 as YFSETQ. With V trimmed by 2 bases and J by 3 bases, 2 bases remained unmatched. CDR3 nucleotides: TGCGCCAGCAGCTTTTCTAGCGGGAGGACAGATACGCAGTATTTT. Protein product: CASSFSSGRTDTQYF.

CDR3 in DNA: TGCGCCAGCAGCTTGACTAGCGGGAGGAAAGCTAGTGAGCAGTTCTTC. This translates into CASSLTSGRKASEQFF. The J gene is TRBJ2-1, the V gene TRBV5-1; 12 nucleotides align to TRBD2. V lost 1 base and J lost 9; bases outside the gene matches: 8. Looked up from germline, CDR1 is SGHRS and CDR2 is YFSETQ. The CDR3 is 16 amino acids.

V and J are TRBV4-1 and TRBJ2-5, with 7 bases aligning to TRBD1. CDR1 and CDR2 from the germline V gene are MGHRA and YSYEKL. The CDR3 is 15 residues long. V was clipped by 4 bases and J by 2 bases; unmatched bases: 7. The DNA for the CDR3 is TGCGCCAGCAGCCCGGGGACAGCTCGACAAGAGACCCAGTACTTC. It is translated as CASSPGTARQETQYF.

The CDR3 nucleotides read TGTGCCACCCAGGATAACTATGGCTACACCTTC. This encodes CATQDNYGYTF. This sequence joins TRBV28 and TRBJ1-2, with D unclear. The germline CDR1 and CDR2 sequences are MDHEN and SYDVKM. Trimming pared 10 bases from V and 1 base from J, leaving 7 bases between. This CDR3 has 11 residues.

The CDR3 DNA reads as TGTGCCAGCAGCGTATCCCCCCAGGCCGGGGAGCTGTTTTTT. This translates into CASSVSPQAGELFF. The V and J genes are TRBV9 and TRBJ2-2; D remains ambiguous. The CDR3 runs 14 residues. Looked up from germline, CDR1 is SGDLS and CDR2 is YYNGEE. V lost 1 base and J lost 6, with 10 bases in between.

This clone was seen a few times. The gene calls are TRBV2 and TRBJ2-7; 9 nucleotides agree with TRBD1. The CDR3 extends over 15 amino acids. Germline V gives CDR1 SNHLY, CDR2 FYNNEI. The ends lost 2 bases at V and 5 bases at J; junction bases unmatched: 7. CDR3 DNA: TGTGCCAGCAGTGAAAATTTACAGGGGGCGGACGAGCAGTACTTC. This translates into CASSENLQGADEQYF.

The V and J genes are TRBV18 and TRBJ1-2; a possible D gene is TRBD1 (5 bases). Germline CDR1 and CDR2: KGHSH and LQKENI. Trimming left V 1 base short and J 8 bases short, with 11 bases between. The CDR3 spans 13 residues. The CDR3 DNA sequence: TGTGCCAGCTCACCACGATCGGACATAGGCTACACCTTC. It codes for CASSPRSDIGYTF.

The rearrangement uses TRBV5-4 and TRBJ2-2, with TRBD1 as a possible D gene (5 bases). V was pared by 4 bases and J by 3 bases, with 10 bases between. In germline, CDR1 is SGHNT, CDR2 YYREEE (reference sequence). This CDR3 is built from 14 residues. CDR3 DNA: TGTGCCAGCAGCGACAGCCGGCACACCGGGGAGCTGTTTTTT. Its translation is CASSDSRHTGELFF.